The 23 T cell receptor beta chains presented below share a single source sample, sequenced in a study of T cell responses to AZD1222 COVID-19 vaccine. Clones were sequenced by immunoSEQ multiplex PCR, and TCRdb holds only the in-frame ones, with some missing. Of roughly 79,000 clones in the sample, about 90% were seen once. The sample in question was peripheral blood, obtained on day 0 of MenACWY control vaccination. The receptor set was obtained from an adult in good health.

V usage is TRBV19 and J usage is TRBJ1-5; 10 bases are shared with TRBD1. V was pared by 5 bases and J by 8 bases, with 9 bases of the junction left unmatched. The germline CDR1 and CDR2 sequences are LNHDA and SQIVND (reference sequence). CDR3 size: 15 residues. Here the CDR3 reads CASSHPGTGVKPQHF. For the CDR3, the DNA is TGTGCCAGTAGTCATCCAGGGACAGGGGTTAAGCCCCAGCATTTT.

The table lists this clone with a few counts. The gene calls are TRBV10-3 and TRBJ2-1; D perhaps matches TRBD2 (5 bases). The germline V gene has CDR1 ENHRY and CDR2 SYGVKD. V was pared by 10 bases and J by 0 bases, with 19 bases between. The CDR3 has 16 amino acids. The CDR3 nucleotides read TGTGCCACTACAGTTCTTTCGGGGAGCTCCTACAATGAGCAGTTCTTC. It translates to CATTVLSGSSYNEQFF.

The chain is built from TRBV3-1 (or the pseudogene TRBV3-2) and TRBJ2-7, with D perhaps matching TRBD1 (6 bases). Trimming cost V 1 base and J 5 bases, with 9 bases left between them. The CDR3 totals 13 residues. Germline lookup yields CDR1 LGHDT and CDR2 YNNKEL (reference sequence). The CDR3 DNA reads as TGTGCCAGCAGCCAAGTACAGGGCCACGAGCAGTACTTC. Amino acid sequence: CASSQVQGHEQYF.

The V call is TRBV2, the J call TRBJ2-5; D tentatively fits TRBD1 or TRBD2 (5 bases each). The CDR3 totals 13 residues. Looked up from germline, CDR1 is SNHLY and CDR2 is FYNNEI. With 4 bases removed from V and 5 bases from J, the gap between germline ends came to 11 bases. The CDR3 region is CASSGGRWETQYF. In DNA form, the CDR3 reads TGTGCCAGCAGTGGGGGACGATGGGAGACCCAGTACTTC.

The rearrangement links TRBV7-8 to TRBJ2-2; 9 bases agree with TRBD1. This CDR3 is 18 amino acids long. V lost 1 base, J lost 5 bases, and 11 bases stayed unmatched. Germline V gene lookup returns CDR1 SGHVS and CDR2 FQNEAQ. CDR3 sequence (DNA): TGTGCCAGCAGCTTAGAGGCGTTAAGGACAGGGGATACCGGGGAGCTGTTTTTT. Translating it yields CASSLEALRTGDTGELFF.

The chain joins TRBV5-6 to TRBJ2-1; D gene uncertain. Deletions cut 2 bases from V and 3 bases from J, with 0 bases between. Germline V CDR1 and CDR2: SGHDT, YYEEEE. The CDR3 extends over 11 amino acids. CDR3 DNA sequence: TGTGCCAGCAGCTTCTACAATGAGCAGTTCTTC. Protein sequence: CASSFYNEQFF.

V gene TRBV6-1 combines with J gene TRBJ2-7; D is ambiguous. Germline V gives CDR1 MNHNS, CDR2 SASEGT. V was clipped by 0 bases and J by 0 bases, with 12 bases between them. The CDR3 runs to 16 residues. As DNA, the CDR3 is TGTGCCAGCAGTGAAGCGCCTGACCTACTCTCCTACGAGCAGTACTTC. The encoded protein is CASSEAPDLLSYEQYF.

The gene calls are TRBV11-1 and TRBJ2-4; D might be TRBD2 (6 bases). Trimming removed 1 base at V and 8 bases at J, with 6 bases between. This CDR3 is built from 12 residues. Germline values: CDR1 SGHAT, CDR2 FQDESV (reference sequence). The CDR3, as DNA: TGTGCCAGCAGCTTAGGGGGGGACATTCAGTACTTC. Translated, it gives CASSLGGDIQYF.

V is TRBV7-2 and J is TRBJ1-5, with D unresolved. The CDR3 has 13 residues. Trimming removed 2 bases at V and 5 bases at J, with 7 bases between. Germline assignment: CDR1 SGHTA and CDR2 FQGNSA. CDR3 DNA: TGTGCCAGCAGCTTACAGGCGGATCAGCCCCAGCATTTT. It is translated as CASSLQADQPQHF.

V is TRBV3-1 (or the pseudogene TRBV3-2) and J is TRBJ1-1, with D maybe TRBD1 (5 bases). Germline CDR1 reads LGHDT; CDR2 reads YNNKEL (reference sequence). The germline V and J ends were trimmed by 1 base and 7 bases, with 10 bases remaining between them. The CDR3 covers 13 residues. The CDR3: CASSQVTQGEAFF. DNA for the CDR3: TGTGCCAGCAGCCAAGTCACGCAGGGTGAAGCTTTCTTT.

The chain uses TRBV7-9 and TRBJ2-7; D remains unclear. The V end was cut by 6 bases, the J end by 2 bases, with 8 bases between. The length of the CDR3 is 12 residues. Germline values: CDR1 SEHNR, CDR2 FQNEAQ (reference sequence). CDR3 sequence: CASSDSPYEQYF. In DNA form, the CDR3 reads TGTGCCAGCAGTGACTCCCCCTACGAGCAGTACTTC.

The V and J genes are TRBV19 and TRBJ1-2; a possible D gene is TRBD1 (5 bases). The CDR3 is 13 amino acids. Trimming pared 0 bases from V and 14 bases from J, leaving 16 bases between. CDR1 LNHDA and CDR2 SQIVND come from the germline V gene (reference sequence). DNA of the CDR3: TGTGCCAGTAGTATAGACCTCCGGGCAGGGCCTACCTTC. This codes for CASSIDLRAGPTF. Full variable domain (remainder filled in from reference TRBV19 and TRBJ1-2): DGGITQSPKYLFRKEGQNVTLSCEQNLNHDAMYWYRQDPGQGLRLIYYSQIVNDFQKGDIAEGYSVSREKKESFPLTVTSAQKNPTAFYLCASSIDLRAGPTFGSGTRLTVV.

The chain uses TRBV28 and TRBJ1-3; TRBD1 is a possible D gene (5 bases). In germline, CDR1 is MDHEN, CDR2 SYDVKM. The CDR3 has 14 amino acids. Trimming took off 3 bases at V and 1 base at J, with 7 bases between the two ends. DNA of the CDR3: TGTGCCAGCAGTTTCGGGGGATCTGGAAACACCATATATTTT. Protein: CASSFGGSGNTIYF.

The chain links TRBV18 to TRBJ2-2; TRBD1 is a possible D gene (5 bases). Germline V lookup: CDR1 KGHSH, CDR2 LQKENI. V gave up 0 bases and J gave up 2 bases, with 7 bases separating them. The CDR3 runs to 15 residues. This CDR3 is CASSPPDTNTGELFF. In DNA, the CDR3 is TGTGCCAGCTCACCACCGGACACCAACACCGGGGAGCTGTTTTTT.

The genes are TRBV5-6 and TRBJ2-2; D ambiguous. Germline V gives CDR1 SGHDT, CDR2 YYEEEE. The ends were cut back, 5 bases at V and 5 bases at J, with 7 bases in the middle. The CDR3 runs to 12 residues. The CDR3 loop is CASSLTTGELFF. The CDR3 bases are TGTGCCAGCAGTTTAACGACCGGGGAGCTGTTTTTT.

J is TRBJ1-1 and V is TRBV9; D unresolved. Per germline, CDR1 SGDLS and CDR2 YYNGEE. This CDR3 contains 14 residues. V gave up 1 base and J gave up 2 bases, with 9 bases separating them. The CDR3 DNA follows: TGTGCCAGCAGCGTATCGGGAGGAAACACTGAAGCTTTCTTT. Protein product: CASSVSGGNTEAFF.

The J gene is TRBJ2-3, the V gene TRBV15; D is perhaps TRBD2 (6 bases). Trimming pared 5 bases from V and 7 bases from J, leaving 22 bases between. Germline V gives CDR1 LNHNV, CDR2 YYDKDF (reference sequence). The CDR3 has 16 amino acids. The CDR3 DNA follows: TGTGCCACCAGCCATTTCGTCGGGGGTGCACAATATACGCAGTATTTT. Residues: CATSHFVGGAQYTQYF.

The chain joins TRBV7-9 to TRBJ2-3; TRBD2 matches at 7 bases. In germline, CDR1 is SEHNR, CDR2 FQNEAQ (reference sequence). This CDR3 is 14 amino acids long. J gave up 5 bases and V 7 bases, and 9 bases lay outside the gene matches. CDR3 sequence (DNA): TGTGCCAGCACCGGAACCGGGGAGGGAGATACGCAGTATTTT. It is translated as CASTGTGEGDTQYF.

CDR3 bases: TGTGCCAGCAGTGCGTCTAGCGGGGGAGTAGAGACCCAGTACTTC. Translation: CASSASSGGVETQYF. This chain connects TRBV2 to TRBJ2-5, with 10 bases matching TRBD2. J was trimmed by 4 bases and V by 4 bases; bases with no gene match: 6. Per germline, CDR1 SNHLY and CDR2 FYNNEI. The length of the CDR3 is 15 residues.

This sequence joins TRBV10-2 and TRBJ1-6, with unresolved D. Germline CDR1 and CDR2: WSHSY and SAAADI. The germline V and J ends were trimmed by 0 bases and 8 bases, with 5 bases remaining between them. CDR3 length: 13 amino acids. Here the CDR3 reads CASSESWDSPLHF. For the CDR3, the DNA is TGCGCCAGCAGTGAGTCGTGGGATTCACCCCTCCACTTT.

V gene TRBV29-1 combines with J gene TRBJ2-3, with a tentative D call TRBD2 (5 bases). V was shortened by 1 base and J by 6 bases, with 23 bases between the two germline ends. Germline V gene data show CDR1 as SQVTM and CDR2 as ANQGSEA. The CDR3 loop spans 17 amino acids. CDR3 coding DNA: TGCAGCGTTGAAGGCGCGTTTAGCGCAGGTCTCATCGATACGCAGTATTTT. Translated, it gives CSVEGAFSAGLIDTQYF.

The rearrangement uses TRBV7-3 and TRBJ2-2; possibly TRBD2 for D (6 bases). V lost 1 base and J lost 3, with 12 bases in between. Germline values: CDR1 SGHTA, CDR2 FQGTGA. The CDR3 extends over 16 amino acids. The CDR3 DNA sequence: TGTGCCAGCAGCTTAATGGCGGGCGGGGACACCGGGGAGCTGTTTTTT. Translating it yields CASSLMAGGDTGELFF. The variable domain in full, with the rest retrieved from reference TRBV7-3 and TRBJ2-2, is GAGVSQTPSNKVTEKGKYVELRCDPISGHTALYWYRQSLGQGPEFLIYFQGTGAADDSGLPNDRFFAVRPEGSVSTLKIQRTERGDSAVYLCASSLMAGGDTGELFFGEGSRLTVL.

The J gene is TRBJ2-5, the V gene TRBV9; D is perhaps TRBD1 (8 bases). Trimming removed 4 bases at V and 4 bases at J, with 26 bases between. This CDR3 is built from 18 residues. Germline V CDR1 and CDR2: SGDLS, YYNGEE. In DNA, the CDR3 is TGTGCCAGCAGCTACAGGGGGTCTTCTCGCGGGAGCGGAGAGACCCAGTACTTC. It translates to CASSYRGSSRGSGETQYF.